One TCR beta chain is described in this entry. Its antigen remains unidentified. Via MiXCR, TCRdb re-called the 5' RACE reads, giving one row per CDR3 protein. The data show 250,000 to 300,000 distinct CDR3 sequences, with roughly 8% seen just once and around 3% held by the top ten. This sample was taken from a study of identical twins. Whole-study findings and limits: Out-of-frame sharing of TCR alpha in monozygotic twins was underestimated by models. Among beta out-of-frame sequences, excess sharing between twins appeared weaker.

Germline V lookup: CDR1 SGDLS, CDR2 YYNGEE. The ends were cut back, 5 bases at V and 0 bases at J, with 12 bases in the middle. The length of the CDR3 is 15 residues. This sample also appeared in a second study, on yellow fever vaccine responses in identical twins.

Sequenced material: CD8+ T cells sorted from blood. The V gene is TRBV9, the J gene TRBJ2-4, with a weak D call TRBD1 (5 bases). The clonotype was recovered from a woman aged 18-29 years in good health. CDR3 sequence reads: CASSSDSLAKNIQYF. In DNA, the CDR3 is TGTGCCAGCAGTTCTGACAGTCTAGCCAAAAACATTCAGTACTTC. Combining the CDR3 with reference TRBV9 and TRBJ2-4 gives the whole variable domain DSGVTQTPKHLITATGQRVTLRCSPRSGDLSVYWYQQSLDQGLQFLIQYYNGEERAKGNILERFSAQQFPDLHSELNLSSLELGDSALYFCASSSDSLAKNIQYFGAGTRLSVL.